This T cell receptor (beta chain) was sequenced during a study of blood T cell repertoires in COVID-19. Study as a whole: There were acute and convalescent COVID-19 samples, and they came from the United States, Italy and Spain. From T cells, B-cell-depleted T cells, or PBMCs came the material, which was cDNA or gDNA.

Under the authors' procedure: Nucleated cell counts were estimated from reference gene primer amplification. Assay used: immunoSEQ multiplex PCR; TCRdb lists only in-frame clones, some missing. That table is the source of V, J and clone size, and D and trimming were worked out from the DNA. Of some 260,000 clones in the sample, 88% are singletons; the top ten hold 0.99%. The sequenced material came from peripheral blood. The clonotype was recovered from a woman between 40 and 55 years old who had recovered from COVID-19.

The CDR3 DNA reads as TGTGCCAGCAGCGTAATGGCAGGATCCTCCTACGAGCAGTACTTC. This sequence encodes CASSVMAGSSYEQYF. The chain joins TRBV9 to TRBJ2-7, with unresolved D. There are 15 residues in the CDR3. V was clipped by 1 base and J by 0 bases, with 11 bases between them. Per the germline V gene, CDR1 is SGDLS and CDR2 is YYNGEE.